Presented here are 10 T cell receptor beta chains from one specimen sequenced in a study of graft-versus-host responses after intestinal transplantation. The table came from immunoSEQ multiplex PCR; TCRdb's copy has only in-frame clones and leaves some out. The sample contains about 90,000 clones, about 93% of which appear only once. Their target antigens are unknown. The sample here was unstimulated CD8+ T cells sorted from spleen or lymph node cells, taken before intestinal transplant. These receptors were obtained from a human donor who received an intestinal transplant.

V is TRBV25-1 and J is TRBJ2-3; D not certain. Trimming removed 10 bases from V and 5 bases from J, with 7 bases in between. This CDR3 spans 10 amino acids. CDR1 MGHDK and CDR2 SYGVNS come from the germline V gene. The CDR3 spells CATDLDTQYF. The CDR3 DNA follows: TGTGCCACCGACTTAGATACGCAGTATTTT.

This chain joins TRBV7-3 and TRBJ2-1; the D gene is possibly TRBD1 (5 bases). Germline CDR1 SGHTA, CDR2 FQGTGA. The CDR3 has 15 amino acids. The ends were cut back, 5 bases at V and 2 bases at J, with 13 bases in the middle. The CDR3 loop is CASSQTGGAYNEQFF. The CDR3 DNA sequence: TGTGCCAGCAGCCAAACAGGTGGAGCCTACAATGAGCAGTTCTTC.

Note on this clone: Other DNA sequences in the sample encode the same CDR3. The genes are TRBV30 and TRBJ2-7; 11 nucleotides align to TRBD1. With V trimmed by 3 bases and J by 4 bases, 5 bases remained unmatched. Germline loops: CDR1 GTSNPN, CDR2 SVGIG (reference sequence). The CDR3 runs to 14 residues. The CDR3 spells CAWRPGQGVYEQYF. DNA of the CDR3: TGTGCCTGGAGACCGGGACAGGGGGTTTACGAGCAGTACTTC. The full variable domain, with the rest looked up from reference TRBV30 and TRBJ2-7, is SQTIHQWPATLVQPVGSPLSLECTVEGTSNPNLYWYRQAAGRGLQLLFYSVGIGQISSEVPQNLSASRPQDRQFILSSKKLLLSDSGFYLCAWRPGQGVYEQYFGPGTRLTVT.

The rearrangement joins TRBV5-6 to TRBJ2-1, with 9 bases fitting TRBD1. The J segment lost 6 bases and the V segment lost 4 bases, leaving 8 bases of the junction unmatched. Looked up from germline, CDR1 is SGHDT and CDR2 is YYEEEE. This CDR3 is 15 amino acids long. DNA for the CDR3: TGTGCCAGCAGCCCCACAGGGGGCGCGATCAATGAGCAGTTCTTC. Translating gives CASSPTGGAINEQFF.

The J gene is TRBJ2-7, the V gene TRBV4-2; D possibly corresponds to TRBD1 (5 bases). Per germline, CDR1 LGHNA and CDR2 YNFKEQ. The CDR3 spans 16 residues. The V end was cut by 1 base, the J end by 5 bases, with 18 bases between. The CDR3 region has the DNA TGTGCCAGCAGCCAAGGGTTCCGGGCCCCAGGGCACGAGCAGTACTTC. Translating gives CASSQGFRAPGHEQYF.

CDR3 nucleotide sequence: TGTGCCAGTAGTATAGTTAGCGGGAGTAAAGGCTACACCTTC. It yields the protein CASSIVSGSKGYTF. The V gene is TRBV19, the J gene TRBJ1-2; unclear D gene. Trimming removed 1 base at V and 8 bases at J, with 14 bases between. Germline CDR1 LNHDA, CDR2 SQIVND (reference sequence). This CDR3 is built from 14 residues.

The chain recombines TRBV7-6 with TRBJ2-1; TRBD2 matches at 8 bases. The V and J ends lost 1 base and 6 bases, in that order; junction bases with no gene match: 11. Germline CDR1 is SGHVS and CDR2 is FNYEAQ. The CDR3 is 17 amino acids. The CDR3 DNA reads as TGTGCCAGCAGCTTAGGAACAAAGCGGGGGCCCGGCAATGAGCAGTTCTTC. It yields the protein CASSLGTKRGPGNEQFF.

J is TRBJ2-4 and V is TRBV5-8; tentatively, D is TRBD2 (5 bases). This CDR3 is built from 15 residues. The V end was cut by 3 bases, the J end by 5 bases, with 15 bases between. The germline V gene has CDR1 SGHTS and CDR2 YDEGEE. CDR3 DNA sequence: TGTGCCAGCAGCTACCCAGGCGAGGGAGAAAACATTCAGTACTTC. Its translation: CASSYPGEGENIQYF.

V usage is TRBV5-1 and J usage is TRBJ2-3; TRBD2 agrees at 12 bases. In germline, CDR1 is SGHRS, CDR2 YFSETQ. This CDR3 is 16 amino acids long. J gave up 2 bases and V 3 bases, and 4 bases lay outside the gene matches. CDR3 DNA: TGCGCCAGCAGCTCCGGGACTAGCGGGTACACAGATACGCAGTATTTT. Translation: CASSSGTSGYTDTQYF.

The chain links TRBV6-5 to TRBJ1-1; 11 nucleotides align to TRBD1. V dropped 4 bases and J dropped 5; count of bases not matched to a gene: 6. CDR1 is MNHEY and CDR2 is SVGAGI in the germline V gene. The CDR3 covers 15 residues. CDR3 DNA: TGTGCCAGCAGTTTCGGGACAGGGGGAGGGACTGAAGCTTTCTTT. Its protein product is CASSFGTGGGTEAFF.